This T cell receptor beta chain is drawn from a study of human T cells and chemical hapten exposure. MiXCR, applied by TCRdb to the RACE reads, yields one record per CDR3 protein. The sample includes about 380,000 distinct CDR3 sequences, roughly 5% seen only once; the top ten take 2.6%. Looked up from germline, CDR1 is MNHEY and CDR2 is SMNVEV (reference sequence). The V and J ends lost 4 bases and 5 bases, in that order; junction bases with no gene match: 3. The CDR3 has 15 residues. This clonotype was counted a few times. The time point here: pre-sensitization, week 0. Treatment of the sample: therapeutic diphenylcyclopropenone sensitization with weekly scalp DPC.

J is TRBJ1-5 and V is TRBV27; TRBD1 aligns across 12 bases. This TCR derives from a woman aged 45-65 years with alopecia areata. Some clones in this sample may be carry-over from other donors' samples. Sample: whole blood, taken in connection with sensitization to the hapten diphenylcyclopropenone (DPC). The CDR3 coding sequence is TGTGCCAGCAGTTACGGGACAGGGGGCGATCAGCCCCAGCATTTT. It translates to CASSYGTGGDQPQHF.